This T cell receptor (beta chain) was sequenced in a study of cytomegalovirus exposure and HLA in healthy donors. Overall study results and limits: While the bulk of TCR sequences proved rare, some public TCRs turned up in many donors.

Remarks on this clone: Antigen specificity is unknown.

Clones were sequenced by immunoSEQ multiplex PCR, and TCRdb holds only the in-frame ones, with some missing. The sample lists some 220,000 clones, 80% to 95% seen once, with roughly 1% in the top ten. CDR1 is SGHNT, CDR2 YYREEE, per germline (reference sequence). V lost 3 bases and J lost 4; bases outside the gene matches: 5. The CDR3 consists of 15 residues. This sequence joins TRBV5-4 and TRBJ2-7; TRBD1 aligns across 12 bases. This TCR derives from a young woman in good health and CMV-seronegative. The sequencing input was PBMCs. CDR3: CASSWGQGARYEQYF. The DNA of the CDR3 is TGTGCCAGCAGCTGGGGACAGGGGGCTCGATACGAGCAGTACTTC.